This T cell receptor (beta chain) was retrieved from a study of cytomegalovirus exposure and HLA in healthy donors. Study in general: T cells numbering about 179 million yielded 100 million to 120 million unique TCR beta sequences in an earlier analysis.

A word on this clone: Antigen: not known.

The PCR had 60 Vbeta and 13 Jbeta primers. Measured with immunoSEQ multiplex PCR; TCRdb has only the in-frame clones, and not every one. The sample has some 170,000 clones, 75% seen once; the top ten hold under 3%. Notes on the study in general: The investigators catalogued some 150 TCR beta chains as cytomegalovirus-associated. Among TCR sequences, most were rare, though some public TCRs appeared in many donors.

Germline-derived CDR1 and CDR2 are SNHLY and FYNNEI. V trimming: 7 bases; J trimming: 0 bases; junction bases outside the gene matches: 6. The CDR3 extends over 14 amino acids. The receptor was derived from a woman aged 45-59 years in good health and CMV-seropositive. The V call is TRBV2, the J call TRBJ2-7, with 7 bases lining up with TRBD1. Specimen: PBMCs. CDR3 residues: CASTQDRHSYEQYF. CDR3 nucleotide sequence: TGTGCCAGCACTCAGGACAGGCACTCCTACGAGCAGTACTTC.